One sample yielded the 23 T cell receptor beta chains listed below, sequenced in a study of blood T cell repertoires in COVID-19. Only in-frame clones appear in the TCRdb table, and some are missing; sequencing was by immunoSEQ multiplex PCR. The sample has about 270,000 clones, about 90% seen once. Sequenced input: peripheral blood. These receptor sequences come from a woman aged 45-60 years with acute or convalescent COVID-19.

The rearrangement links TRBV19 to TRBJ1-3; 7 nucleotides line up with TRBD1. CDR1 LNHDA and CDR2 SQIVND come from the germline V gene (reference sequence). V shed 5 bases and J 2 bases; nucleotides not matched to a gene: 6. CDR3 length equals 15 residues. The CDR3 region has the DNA TGTGCCAGTAGTCGACAGGGCGGCCCTGGAAACACCATATATTTT. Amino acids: CASSRQGGPGNTIYF.

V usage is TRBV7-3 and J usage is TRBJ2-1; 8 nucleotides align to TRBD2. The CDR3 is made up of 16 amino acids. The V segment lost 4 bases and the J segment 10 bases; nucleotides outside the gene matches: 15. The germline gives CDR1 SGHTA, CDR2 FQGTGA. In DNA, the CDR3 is TGTGCCAGCAGCTCCGTAGCGGGGAGTGGTAGTAGGGAGCAGTTCTTC. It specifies CASSSVAGSGSREQFF.

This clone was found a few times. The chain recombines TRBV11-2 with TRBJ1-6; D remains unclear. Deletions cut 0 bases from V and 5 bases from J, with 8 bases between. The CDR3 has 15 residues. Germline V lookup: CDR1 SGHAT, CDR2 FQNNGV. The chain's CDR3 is CASSLDWANNSPLHF. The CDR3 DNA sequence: TGTGCCAGCAGCTTAGATTGGGCGAATAATTCACCCCTCCACTTT.

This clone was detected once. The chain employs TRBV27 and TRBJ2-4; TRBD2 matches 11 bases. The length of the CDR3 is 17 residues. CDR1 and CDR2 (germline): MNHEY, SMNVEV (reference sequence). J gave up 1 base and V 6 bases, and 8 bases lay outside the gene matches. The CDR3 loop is CASRVAGGPGAKNIQYF. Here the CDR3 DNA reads TGTGCCAGCAGGGTAGCGGGAGGGCCGGGTGCCAAAAACATTCAGTACTTC.

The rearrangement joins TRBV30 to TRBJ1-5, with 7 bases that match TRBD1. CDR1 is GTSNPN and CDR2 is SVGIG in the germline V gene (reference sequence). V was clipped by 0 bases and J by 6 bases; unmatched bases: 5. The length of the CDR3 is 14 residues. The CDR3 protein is CAWSVGGGFQPQHF. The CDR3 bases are TGTGCCTGGAGTGTAGGAGGGGGCTTTCAGCCCCAGCATTTT.

The CDR3 protein is CASSVNRGNYGYTF. CDR3 bases: TGTGCCAGCAGCGTAAACAGGGGGAACTATGGCTACACCTTC. The chain uses TRBV7-8 and TRBJ1-2, with 8 bases identical to TRBD1. The germline V gene encodes CDR1 SGHVS and CDR2 FQNEAQ. The V segment lost 5 bases and the J segment 2 bases; nucleotides outside the gene matches: 4. This CDR3 spans 14 amino acids.

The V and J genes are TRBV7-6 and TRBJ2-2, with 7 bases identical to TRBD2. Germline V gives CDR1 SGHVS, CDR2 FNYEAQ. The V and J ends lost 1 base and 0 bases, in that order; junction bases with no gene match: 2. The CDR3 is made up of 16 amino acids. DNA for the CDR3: TGTGCCAGCAGCTTAGAAAGCGGGACGAACACCGGGGAGCTGTTTTTT. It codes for CASSLESGTNTGELFF.

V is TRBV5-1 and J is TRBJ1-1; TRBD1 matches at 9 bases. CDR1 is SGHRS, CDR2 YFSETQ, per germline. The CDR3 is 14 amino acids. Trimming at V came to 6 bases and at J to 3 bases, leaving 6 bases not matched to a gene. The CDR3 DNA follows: TGCGCCAGCACAAACAGGGGGCAGGACACTGAAGCTTTCTTT. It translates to CASTNRGQDTEAFF.

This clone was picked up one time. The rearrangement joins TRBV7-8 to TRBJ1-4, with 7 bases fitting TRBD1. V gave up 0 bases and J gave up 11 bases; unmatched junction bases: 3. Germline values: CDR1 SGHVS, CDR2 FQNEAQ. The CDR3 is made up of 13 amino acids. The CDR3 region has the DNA TGTGCCAGCAGCTTAGCAGGGGGCGGGAAACTGTTTTTT. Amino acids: CASSLAGGGKLFF.

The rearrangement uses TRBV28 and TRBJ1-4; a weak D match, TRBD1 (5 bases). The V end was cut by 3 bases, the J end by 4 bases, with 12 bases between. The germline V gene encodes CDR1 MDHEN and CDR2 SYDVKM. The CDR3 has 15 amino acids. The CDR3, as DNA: TGTGCCAGCAGTTTGGGGCGTCGGATTAATGAAAAACTGTTTTTT. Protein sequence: CASSLGRRINEKLFF.

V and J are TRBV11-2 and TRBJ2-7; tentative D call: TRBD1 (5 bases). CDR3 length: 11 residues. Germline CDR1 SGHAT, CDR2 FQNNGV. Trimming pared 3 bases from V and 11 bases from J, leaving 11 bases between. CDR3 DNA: TGTGCCAGCAGCTTTTCCAGGGTGAAGTACTTC. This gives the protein CASSFSRVKYF.

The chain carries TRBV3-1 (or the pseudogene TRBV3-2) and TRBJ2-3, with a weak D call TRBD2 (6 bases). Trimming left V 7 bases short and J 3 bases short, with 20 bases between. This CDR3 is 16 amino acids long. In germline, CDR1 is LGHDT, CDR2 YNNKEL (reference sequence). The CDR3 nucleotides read TGTGCCAGCACCCCTCTTCGGGGGAGTCGGACAGATACGCAGTATTTT. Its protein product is CASTPLRGSRTDTQYF.

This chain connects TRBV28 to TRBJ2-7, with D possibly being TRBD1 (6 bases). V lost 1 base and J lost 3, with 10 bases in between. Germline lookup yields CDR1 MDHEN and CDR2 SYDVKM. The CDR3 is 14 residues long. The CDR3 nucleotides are TGTGCCAGCAGTTTATTCAGGGGAATCTACGAGCAGTACTTC. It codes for CASSLFRGIYEQYF.

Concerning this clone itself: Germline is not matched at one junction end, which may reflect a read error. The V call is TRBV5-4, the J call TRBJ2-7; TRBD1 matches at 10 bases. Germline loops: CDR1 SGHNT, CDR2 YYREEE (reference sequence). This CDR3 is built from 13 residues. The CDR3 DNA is TGTGCCAGCAGCTTGGGGGAGGGTGACAGGGGGCGTTTC. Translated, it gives CASSLGEGDRGRF.

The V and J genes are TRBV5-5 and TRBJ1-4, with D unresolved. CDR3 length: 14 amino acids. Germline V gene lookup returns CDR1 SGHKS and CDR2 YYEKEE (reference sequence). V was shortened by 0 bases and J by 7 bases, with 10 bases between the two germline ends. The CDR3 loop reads CASSLGAGLEKLFF. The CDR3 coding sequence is TGTGCCAGCAGCTTGGGGGCAGGCCTTGAAAAACTGTTTTTT. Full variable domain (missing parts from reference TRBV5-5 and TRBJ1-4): DAGVTQSPTHLIKTRGQQVTLRCSPISGHKSVSWYQQVLGQGPQFIFQYYEKEERGRGNFPDRFSARQFPNYSSELNVNALLLGDSALYLCASSLGAGLEKLFFGSGTQLSVL.

CDR3 sequence reads: CASSQRPAGGSNEKLFF. Here the CDR3 DNA reads TGCGCCAGCAGCCAGAGACCCGCAGGGGGTTCTAATGAAAAACTGTTTTTT. The chain employs TRBV4-1 and TRBJ1-4; 7 bases agree with TRBD1. Losses at the gene ends were 3 bases for V and 3 bases for J; bases not matched to a gene: 10. There are 17 residues in the CDR3. Per the germline V gene, CDR1 is MGHRA and CDR2 is YSYEKL.

The CDR3 bases are TGCGCCAGCAGCCAAGTCACGCGGACAGGGCCCTTCTATGGCTACACCTTC. Translation: CASSQVTRTGPFYGYTF. J is TRBJ1-2 and V is TRBV4-1; 8 positions agree with TRBD1. CDR3 length: 17 residues. Unmatched junction bases numbered 11, after V lost 1 base and J lost 4 bases. Germline V CDR1 and CDR2: MGHRA, YSYEKL.

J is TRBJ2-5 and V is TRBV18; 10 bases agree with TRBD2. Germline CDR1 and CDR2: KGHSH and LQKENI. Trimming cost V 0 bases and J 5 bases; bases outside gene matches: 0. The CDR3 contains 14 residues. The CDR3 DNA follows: TGTGCCAGCTCACCACCGGGACTAGCGGAGACCCAGTACTTC. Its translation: CASSPPGLAETQYF.

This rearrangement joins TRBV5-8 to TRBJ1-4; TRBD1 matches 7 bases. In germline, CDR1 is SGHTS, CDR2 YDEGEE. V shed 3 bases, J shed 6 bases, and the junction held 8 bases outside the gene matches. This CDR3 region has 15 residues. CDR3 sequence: CASSSPQGLDEKLFF. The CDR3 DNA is TGTGCCAGCAGCTCCCCACAGGGGTTAGATGAAAAACTGTTTTTT.

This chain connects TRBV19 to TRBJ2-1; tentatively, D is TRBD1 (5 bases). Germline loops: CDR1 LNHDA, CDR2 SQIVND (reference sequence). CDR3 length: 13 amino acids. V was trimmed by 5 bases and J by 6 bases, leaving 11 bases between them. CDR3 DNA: TGTGCCAGTAGTCCCAGGGTTCCCAATGAGCAGTTCTTC. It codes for CASSPRVPNEQFF.

This CDR3 reads CASSFQAGVGEQFF. The DNA of the CDR3 is TGTGCCAGCAGCTTTCAAGCGGGAGTCGGTGAGCAGTTCTTC. The gene calls are TRBV7-3 and TRBJ2-1; 8 nucleotides match TRBD2. The CDR3 sequence is 14 residues long. The J segment lost 9 bases and the V segment lost 3 bases, leaving 7 bases of the junction unmatched. The germline V gene has CDR1 SGHTA and CDR2 FQGTGA. Full variable domain (remainder filled in from reference TRBV7-3 and TRBJ2-1): GAGVSQTPSNKVTEKGKYVELRCDPISGHTALYWYRQSLGQGPEFLIYFQGTGAADDSGLPNDRFFAVRPEGSVSTLKIQRTERGDSAVYLCASSFQAGVGEQFFGPGTRLTVL.

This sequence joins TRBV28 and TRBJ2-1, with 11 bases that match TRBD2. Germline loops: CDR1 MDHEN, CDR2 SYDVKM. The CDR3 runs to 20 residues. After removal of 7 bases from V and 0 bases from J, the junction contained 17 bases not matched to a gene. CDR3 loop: CASTTAGVAGGQSSYNEQFF. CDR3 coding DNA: TGTGCCAGCACCACTGCCGGGGTAGCGGGAGGGCAGAGCTCCTACAATGAGCAGTTCTTC. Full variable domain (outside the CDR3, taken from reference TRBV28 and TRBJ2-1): DVKVTQSSRYLVKRTGEKVFLECVQDMDHENMFWYRQDPGLGLRLIYFSYDVKMKEKGDIPEGYSVSREKKERFSLILESASTNQTSMYLCASTTAGVAGGQSSYNEQFFGPGTRLTVL.

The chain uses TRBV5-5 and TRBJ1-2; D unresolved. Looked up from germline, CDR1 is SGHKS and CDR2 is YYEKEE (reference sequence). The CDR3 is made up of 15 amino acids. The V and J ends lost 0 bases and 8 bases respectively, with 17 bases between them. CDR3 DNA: TGTGCCAGCAGCTTGGCCAGCCAGTGGACTACCGGCTACACCTTC. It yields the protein CASSLASQWTTGYTF.